Listed here are 30 T cell receptor beta chains from one sample, sequenced in a study of blood T cell repertoires in COVID-19. The protocol was immunoSEQ multiplex PCR, while the TCRdb copy is restricted to in-frame clones and leaves out a portion. The sample lists some 290,000 clones; just under 90% were seen once. Sequenced: peripheral blood. Receptor source: a woman aged 25 to 39 with COVID-19, enrolled during active disease.

The chain combines TRBV10-3 with TRBJ2-5, with TRBD2 matching 8 bases. From germline, CDR1 is ENHRY and CDR2 SYGVKD. The trim removed 10 bases at V and 5 bases at J, leaving 21 bases unmatched. CDR3 length equals 17 residues. For the CDR3, the DNA is TGTGCCACCAGCCTCGAGGAGCGGGGGCCCGGGGGGGAGACCCAGTACTTC. Protein product: CATSLEERGPGGETQYF.

V and J are TRBV11-2 and TRBJ1-2; D is uncertain. Per the germline V gene, CDR1 is SGHAT and CDR2 is FQNNGV. The V and J ends lost 2 bases and 8 bases respectively, with 18 bases between them. The CDR3 is made up of 15 amino acids. This chain's CDR3 is CASSLYAESRWGYTF. The CDR3 coding sequence is TGTGCCAGCAGCTTATACGCGGAGTCAAGGTGGGGCTACACCTTC.

The DNA of the CDR3 is TGTGCCTGGGAGGAGCCCTCAGCCTGGCGGTCCGGGGGCTACACCTTC. The encoded protein is CAWEEPSAWRSGGYTF. The chain recombines TRBV30 with TRBJ1-2; no clear D. Trimming shortened V by 5 bases and J by 8 bases, and 27 bases separated the two germline ends. The CDR3 is 16 residues long. Germline CDR1 and CDR2: GTSNPN and SVGIG (reference sequence).

In this sample, this clone turned up a few times. The chain couples TRBV5-6 to TRBJ1-4, with D maybe TRBD1 (5 bases). The germline CDR1 and CDR2 sequences are SGHDT and YYEEEE. This CDR3 comprises 14 residues. V was pared by 4 bases and J by 4 bases, with 11 bases between. CDR3 DNA sequence: TGTGCCAGCAGCCTTCAGGGACTTAATGAAAAACTGTTTTTT. Its protein is CASSLQGLNEKLFF.

The chain uses TRBV11-2 and TRBJ1-2; 8 bases fit TRBD1. This CDR3 is built from 14 residues. CDR1 SGHAT and CDR2 FQNNGV come from the germline V gene. Unmatched junction bases numbered 6, after V lost 5 bases and J lost 4 bases. The CDR3 DNA reads as TGTGCCAGCAGCCCCCCGGACAGGGTCTATGGCTACACCTTC. Encoded protein: CASSPPDRVYGYTF. Drawing the rest from reference TRBV11-2 and TRBJ1-2, the complete variable domain is EAGVAQSPRYKIIEKRQSVAFWCNPISGHATLYWYQQILGQGPKLLIQFQNNGVVDDSQLPKDRFSAERLKGVDSTLKIQPAKLEDSAVYLCASSPPDRVYGYTFGSGTRLTVV.

The J gene is TRBJ1-6, the V gene TRBV3-1 (or the pseudogene TRBV3-2), with D hard to call. The ends were cut back, 0 bases at V and 9 bases at J, with 15 bases in the middle. The CDR3 loop spans 16 amino acids. Germline V gene lookup returns CDR1 LGHDT and CDR2 YNNKEL (reference sequence). The CDR3 bases are TGTGCCAGCAGCCAAGATATAAGGAGACGACTTTCACCCCTCCACTTT. Amino acids: CASSQDIRRRLSPLHF.

The chain employs TRBV24-1 and TRBJ1-5; D is perhaps TRBD1 (6 bases). The length of the CDR3 is 17 residues. Trimming left V 2 bases short and J 0 bases short, with 13 bases between. The germline V gene encodes CDR1 KGHDR and CDR2 SFDVKD. CDR3 sequence (DNA): TGTGCCACCAGTGATTCGCGACAGGCCCCTAGCAATCAGCCCCAGCATTTT. Amino acid sequence: CATSDSRQAPSNQPQHF.

This clone has a single count. This chain uses TRBV12-3 or TRBV12-4 with TRBJ1-5; D unclear. The CDR3 contains 12 residues. V lost 6 bases and J 7 bases, leaving 10 bases between the germline ends. The CDR3 sequence: CASSPRRQPQHF. CDR3 DNA sequence: TGTGCCAGCAGCCCTCGGAGGCAGCCCCAGCATTTT.

This clone was observed a handful of times. This chain uses TRBV12-3 or TRBV12-4 with TRBJ2-7; maybe TRBD1 (6 bases). The CDR3 contains 13 residues. V was trimmed by 5 bases and J by 0 bases, leaving 8 bases between them. The CDR3 coding sequence is TGTGCCAGCAGTGCGGACAGCTCCTACGAGCAGTACTTC. This translates into CASSADSSYEQYF.

The genes are TRBV7-8 and TRBJ2-1; 8 bases agree with TRBD1. The CDR3 covers 13 residues. Germline V gene data show CDR1 as SGHVS and CDR2 as FQNEAQ. V shed 5 bases, J shed 7 bases, and the junction held 4 bases outside the gene matches. CDR3 sequence reads: CASSTNRGNEQFF. The CDR3 DNA follows: TGTGCCAGCAGCACAAACAGGGGGAATGAGCAGTTCTTC.

The chain employs TRBV19 and TRBJ1-2; weak D call: TRBD1 (5 bases). CDR3 length equals 13 residues. Trimming removed 6 bases at V and 3 bases at J, with 11 bases between. CDR1 is LNHDA, CDR2 SQIVND, per germline (reference sequence). CDR3 region: CASSLDRDYGYTF. CDR3 in DNA: TGTGCCAGTAGCCTCGACAGAGACTATGGCTACACCTTC.

The chain is built from TRBV6-5 and TRBJ1-1; D is ambiguous. Germline V lookup: CDR1 MNHEY, CDR2 SVGAGI. The CDR3 length is 13 residues. With 6 bases removed from V and 1 base from J, the gap between germline ends came to 9 bases. Here the CDR3 reads CASREIGNTEAFF. The CDR3 DNA follows: TGTGCCAGCAGGGAGATAGGGAACACTGAAGCTTTCTTT.

This clone was seen a single time. The chain has TRBV28 and TRBJ2-2, with TRBD2 as a possible D gene (6 bases). CDR1 is MDHEN and CDR2 is SYDVKM in the germline V gene. CDR3 size: 16 residues. Between the trimmed V and J ends, which lost 5 bases and 3 bases, there was a span of 16 bases. This chain's CDR3 is CASSSPGVDYTGELFF. The DNA of the CDR3 is TGTGCCAGCAGTAGTCCGGGGGTGGATTACACCGGGGAGCTGTTTTTT.

The chain has TRBV18 and TRBJ1-1, with TRBD1 as a possible D gene (6 bases). The CDR3 has 17 amino acids. The V end was cut by 5 bases, the J end by 0 bases, with 19 bases between. Germline V gene sequence: CDR1 KGHSH, CDR2 LQKENI. CDR3 loop: CASSMGTGYGMNTEAFF. As DNA, the CDR3 is TGTGCCAGCTCAATGGGAACAGGGTATGGGATGAACACTGAAGCTTTCTTT.

As DNA, the CDR3 is TGTGCCAGCAGCCGGACAGCAACCATACGTGAGCAGTTCTTC. It translates to CASSRTATIREQFF. The V gene is TRBV3-1 (or the pseudogene TRBV3-2), the J gene TRBJ2-1; a weak D match, TRBD1 (6 bases). CDR3 size: 14 residues. The germline V gene encodes CDR1 LGHDT and CDR2 YNNKEL (reference sequence). V was pared by 4 bases and J by 9 bases, with 16 bases between.

The chain combines TRBV5-1 with TRBJ1-1; D gene uncertain. With 3 bases removed from V and 6 bases from J, the gap between germline ends came to 18 bases. The CDR3 extends over 15 amino acids. Germline CDR1 is SGHRS and CDR2 is YFSETQ. CDR3 DNA: TGCGCCAGCAGCTCACGACTAGGCACCTTCTCTGAAGCTTTCTTT. Amino acids: CASSSRLGTFSEAFF. Combining the CDR3 with reference TRBV5-1 and TRBJ1-1 gives the whole variable domain KAGVTQTPRYLIKTRGQQVTLSCSPISGHRSVSWYQQTPGQGLQFLFEYFSETQRNKGNFPGRFSGRQFSNSRSEMNVSTLELGDSALYLCASSSRLGTFSEAFFGQGTRLTVV.

This clone occurred a few times. This rearrangement joins TRBV5-1 to TRBJ1-5, with D possibly being TRBD1 (6 bases). The CDR3 is made up of 13 amino acids. CDR1 is SGHRS, CDR2 YFSETQ, per germline. Trimming shortened V by 5 bases and J by 4 bases, and 10 bases separated the two germline ends. The CDR3: CASRAGQNQPQHF. The CDR3 DNA reads as TGCGCCAGCAGAGCAGGACAGAATCAGCCCCAGCATTTT.

This clone has just a few counts. CDR3 bases: TGTGCCAGCAGCTTAGTCGCGGGGGTCGGGAACAATGAGCAGTTCTTC. As protein: CASSLVAGVGNNEQFF. The chain uses TRBV11-3 and TRBJ2-1, with 7 nucleotides matching TRBD2. This CDR3 contains 16 residues. In germline, CDR1 is SGHNT, CDR2 YENEEA. Losses at the gene ends were 1 base for V and 5 bases for J; bases not matched to a gene: 8.

J is TRBJ2-3 and V is TRBV20-1; TRBD2 aligns across 9 bases. The CDR3 consists of 11 residues. Per the germline V gene, CDR1 is DFQATT and CDR2 is SNEGSKA (reference sequence). CDR3 loop: CRAGGVDTQYF. The DNA of the CDR3 is TGCCGCGCGGGGGGGGTAGATACGCAGTATTTT.

The J gene is TRBJ2-3, the V gene TRBV5-1, with 12 bases aligning to TRBD2. Germline loops: CDR1 SGHRS, CDR2 YFSETQ. V was clipped by 1 base and J by 5 bases; unmatched bases: 8. The CDR3 is made up of 17 amino acids. This CDR3 reads CASSLFRLAGDVDTQYF. CDR3 nucleotide sequence: TGCGCCAGCAGCTTGTTTAGACTAGCGGGGGACGTAGATACGCAGTATTTT.

The rearrangement joins TRBV19 to TRBJ2-5; 10 nucleotides line up with TRBD1. CDR3 length equals 18 residues. CDR1 is LNHDA, CDR2 SQIVND, per germline (reference sequence). V was clipped by 3 bases and J by 5 bases; unmatched bases: 15. DNA of the CDR3: TGTGCCAGTAGTATCGTAGCCGGGACAGGGGAGTTAGTGGAGACCCAGTACTTC. Translating gives CASSIVAGTGELVETQYF.

The gene calls are TRBV6-1 and TRBJ1-2; maybe TRBD1 (5 bases). Trimming pared 0 bases from V and 4 bases from J, leaving 9 bases between. CDR1 is MNHNS and CDR2 is SASEGT in the germline V gene. This CDR3 region has 14 residues. For the CDR3, the DNA is TGTGCCAGCAGTGAAGCAGGAGGGGTCTATGGCTACACCTTC. Protein: CASSEAGGVYGYTF.

The chain uses TRBV19 and TRBJ1-1; D gene uncertain. Trimming took off 3 bases at V and 2 bases at J, with 19 bases between the two ends. CDR1 is LNHDA, CDR2 SQIVND, per germline (reference sequence). The CDR3 runs 17 residues. In DNA, the CDR3 is TGTGCCAGTAGTATTCGGCTTGGTAGGAGCCTTAACACTGAAGCTTTCTTT. Its translation: CASSIRLGRSLNTEAFF.

The chain employs TRBV27 and TRBJ2-1; TRBD2 matches at 8 bases. The CDR3 loop spans 14 amino acids. With 4 bases clipped from V and 4 bases from J, the junction kept 3 bases outside the gene matches. Germline loops: CDR1 MNHEY, CDR2 SMNVEV (reference sequence). CDR3 bases: TGTGCCAGCAGTTGGGCGGGGGGTTACAATGAGCAGTTCTTC. It specifies CASSWAGGYNEQFF.

This clone was counted ten times or more. The chain combines TRBV7-9 with TRBJ1-6; D is undetermined. Germline V gene data show CDR1 as SEHNR and CDR2 as FQNEAQ (reference sequence). This CDR3 has 14 residues. Trimming removed 1 base from V and 7 bases from J, with 8 bases in between. The CDR3 nucleotides are TGTGCCAGCAGCTTAGGAGTTTTCAATTCACCCCTCCACTTT. It specifies CASSLGVFNSPLHF. Drawing the rest from reference TRBV7-9 and TRBJ1-6, the complete variable domain is DTGVSQNPRHKITKRGQNVTFRCDPISEHNRLYWYRQTLGQGPEFLTYFQNEAQLEKSRLLSDRFSAERPKGSFSTLEIQRTEQGDSAMYLCASSLGVFNSPLHFGNGTRLTVT.

V is TRBV7-9 and J is TRBJ1-1, with D unresolved. Trimming stripped 4 bases from V and 7 bases from J, with 7 bases between. Germline V CDR1 and CDR2: SEHNR, FQNEAQ (reference sequence). The CDR3 extends over 11 amino acids. Here the CDR3 DNA reads TGTGCCAGCAGCTACCTATATGAAGCTTTCTTT. This gives the protein CASSYLYEAFF.

This clone turned up a few times. This sequence joins TRBV3-1 (or the pseudogene TRBV3-2) and TRBJ1-2; 7 positions agree with TRBD1. The V segment lost 0 bases and the J segment 4 bases; nucleotides outside the gene matches: 11. This CDR3 region has 17 residues. CDR1 is LGHDT, CDR2 YNNKEL, per germline (reference sequence). The CDR3 protein is CASSQDRQGVFRYGYTF. The CDR3 coding sequence is TGTGCCAGCAGCCAAGATAGGCAGGGGGTTTTCCGCTATGGCTACACCTTC.

The V gene is TRBV6-4, the J gene TRBJ1-1; D gene ambiguous. Germline CDR1 reads MRHNA; CDR2 reads SNTAGT. Between the trimmed V and J ends, which lost 7 bases and 0 bases, there was a span of 9 bases. The CDR3 consists of 13 residues. For the CDR3, the DNA is TGTGCCAGCAAAGCGGTACTGAACACTGAAGCTTTCTTT. Amino acids: CASKAVLNTEAFF.

The chain is built from TRBV27 and TRBJ1-2, with 8 bases identical to TRBD1. Germline V gives CDR1 MNHEY, CDR2 SMNVEV (reference sequence). After removal of 5 bases from V and 0 bases from J, the junction contained 11 bases not matched to a gene. The CDR3 contains 17 residues. CDR3 amino acids: CASSPRTGYNTNYGYTF. DNA of the CDR3: TGTGCCAGCAGTCCACGGACAGGGTATAATACTAACTATGGCTACACCTTC.

The chain uses TRBV6-5 and TRBJ2-1; 10 positions match TRBD1. The CDR3 totals 15 residues. V shed 6 bases and J 2 bases; nucleotides not matched to a gene: 4. Germline V gene sequence: CDR1 MNHEY, CDR2 SVGAGI. The CDR3 sequence: CASSYDRGPYNEQFF. Written as DNA, the CDR3 is TGTGCCAGCAGCTACGACAGGGGGCCCTACAATGAGCAGTTCTTC.